One and the same sample provided the 11 T cell receptor beta chains below, sequenced in a study of control samples from healthy donors and cancer patients. TCRdb's table, derived via immunoSEQ multiplex PCR, lists solely in-frame clones and lacks some. The table lists 150,000 or so clones, about 94% of them singletons. Source material: blood. These receptors came from a man aged 50-59 years in good health.

The gene calls are TRBV5-1 and TRBJ2-2, with 14 bases matching TRBD2. The CDR3 has 17 residues. The V gene's germline CDR1 is SGHRS and CDR2 YFSETQ. V shed 3 bases, J shed 2 bases, and the junction held 3 bases outside the gene matches. The CDR3: CASSWGLAGVNTGELFF. CDR3 nucleotide sequence: TGCGCCAGCAGCTGGGGACTAGCGGGAGTTAACACCGGGGAGCTGTTTTTT.

V gene TRBV28 combines with J gene TRBJ2-5; 8 bases agree with TRBD2. V lost 5 bases to trimming and J lost 3 bases; unmatched junction nucleotides: 5. Germline CDR1 reads MDHEN; CDR2 reads SYDVKM. This CDR3 has 14 residues. The CDR3: CASSRTGGEETQYF. DNA for the CDR3: TGTGCCAGCAGTCGTACGGGAGGGGAAGAGACCCAGTACTTC.

The CDR3: CASSRDRNSYNEQFF. DNA of the CDR3: TGTGCCAGCAGTAGAGACAGGAACTCCTACAATGAGCAGTTCTTC. This chain connects TRBV6-5 to TRBJ2-1; a weak D match, TRBD1 (6 bases). The CDR3 length is 15 residues. In germline, CDR1 is MNHEY, CDR2 SVGAGI. Trimming took off 5 bases at V and 0 bases at J, with 11 bases between the two ends.

The genes are TRBV19 and TRBJ1-1, with a possible D match to TRBD1 (6 bases). This CDR3 contains 12 residues. Germline-derived CDR1 and CDR2 are LNHDA and SQIVND (reference sequence). V lost 9 bases and J 5 bases, leaving 13 bases between the germline ends. The CDR3 coding sequence is TGTGCCAGCGGAGGGGGAAGGACTGAAGCTTTCTTT. This gives the protein CASGGGRTEAFF.

This clone was detected a few times. The chain employs TRBV7-9 and TRBJ1-2, with TRBD1 matching 12 bases. CDR1 is SEHNR, CDR2 FQNEAQ, per germline (reference sequence). CDR3 size: 16 residues. Trimming took 5 bases from V and 5 from J; bases not matched to a gene: 9. The CDR3 spells CASSPPGQGAPYGYTF. The CDR3 DNA reads TGTGCCAGCAGCCCGCCGGGACAGGGGGCCCCTTATGGCTACACCTTC.

This chain connects TRBV6-5 to TRBJ1-6; no clear D gene. V was shortened by 7 bases and J by 0 bases, with 7 bases between the two germline ends. Germline V lookup: CDR1 MNHEY, CDR2 SVGAGI. CDR3 length: 14 residues. CDR3 region: CASKGSSYNSPLHF. The CDR3 DNA reads TGTGCCAGCAAGGGTAGCTCCTATAATTCACCCCTCCACTTT.

This clone was counted once. The rearrangement links TRBV27 to TRBJ2-7, with D perhaps matching TRBD1 (5 bases). The V gene lost 2 bases and the J gene lost 2 bases, with 10 bases spanning the gap. The length of the CDR3 is 14 residues. Germline loops: CDR1 MNHEY, CDR2 SMNVEV (reference sequence). CDR3 protein: CASSLLDRTYEQYF. DNA of the CDR3: TGTGCCAGCAGTTTACTAGACAGAACCTACGAGCAGTACTTC.

The V and J genes are TRBV7-9 and TRBJ2-5; D might be TRBD2 (6 bases). The CDR3 contains 13 residues. The germline V gene encodes CDR1 SEHNR and CDR2 FQNEAQ (reference sequence). V shed 2 bases and J shed 4 bases, with 8 bases lying between them. For the CDR3, the DNA is TGTGCCAGCAGCTTATGGGGGGTAGAGACCCAGTACTTC. The encoded protein is CASSLWGVETQYF.

The genes are TRBV6-5 and TRBJ2-7; D call uncertain. Trimming took 0 bases from V and 2 from J, leaving 11 bases between them. Germline loops: CDR1 MNHEY, CDR2 SVGAGI. CDR3 length: 15 residues. The CDR3 protein is CASSYSQPGPYEQYF. The DNA for the CDR3 is TGTGCCAGCAGTTACTCCCAGCCAGGCCCCTACGAGCAGTACTTC.

The gene calls are TRBV29-1 and TRBJ1-3, with 10 nucleotides matching TRBD1. TRBJ2-3 explains the end of the DNA better; the J call may be wrong. The CDR3 sequence is 14 residues long. Germline V gene data show CDR1 as SQVTM and CDR2 as ANQGSEA. The DNA for the CDR3 is TGCAGCGTTGAAGACGGGACAGGGGCTCGTCGGCAGTATTTT. This gives the protein CSVEDGTGARRQYF.

This clone was found a few times. The genes are TRBV6-5 and TRBJ2-2; 9 bases align to TRBD2. Unmatched junction bases numbered 5, after V lost 2 bases and J lost 4 bases. This CDR3 has 16 residues. Germline CDR1 MNHEY, CDR2 SVGAGI. CDR3 nucleotides: TGTGCCAGCAGTTACCCGCTAGCGGGAAGCACCGGGGAGCTGTTTTTT. Protein: CASSYPLAGSTGELFF.